These 31 T cell receptor beta chains share one sample of origin, sequenced in a study of T cell responses to AZD1222 COVID-19 vaccine. TCRdb keeps only in-frame clones here, not all; method: immunoSEQ multiplex PCR. The sample has about 150,000 clones, around 87% seen once; the top ten hold roughly 10%. The sequenced sample was peripheral blood, obtained 28 days after the second AZD1222 dose. All receptors derive from an adult who received the AZD1222 COVID-19 vaccine.

The gene calls are TRBV30 and TRBJ1-3; 7 bases agree with TRBD1. Looked up from germline, CDR1 is GTSNPN and CDR2 is SVGIG (reference sequence). The CDR3 is 16 amino acids. The V and J ends lost 2 bases and 0 bases, in that order; junction bases with no gene match: 7. Here the CDR3 reads CAWSRDRASSGNTIYF. The CDR3 DNA follows: TGTGCCTGGAGTCGTGACAGGGCGAGCTCTGGAAACACCATATATTTT.

The chain uses TRBV7-2 and TRBJ2-2; 9 bases agree with TRBD1. Germline CDR1 is SGHTA and CDR2 is FQGNSA. The CDR3 is made up of 18 amino acids. V trimming: 2 bases; J trimming: 6 bases; junction bases outside the gene matches: 13. The CDR3 is CASSLLSSGTGRAGELFF. DNA for the CDR3: TGTGCCAGCAGCTTATTGTCATCCGGGACAGGGAGGGCCGGGGAGCTGTTTTTT.

The V and J genes are TRBV6-1 and TRBJ1-1; D perhaps matches TRBD1 (6 bases). Trimming took 3 bases from V and 4 from J, leaving 9 bases between them. Germline V CDR1 and CDR2: MNHNS, SASEGT. This CDR3 has 13 amino acids. The CDR3: CASSDFRGTEAFF. The CDR3 DNA is TGTGCCAGCAGTGATTTCAGGGGCACTGAAGCTTTCTTT.

V usage is TRBV7-2 and J usage is TRBJ2-1, with D tentatively TRBD2 (6 bases). CDR1 is SGHTA and CDR2 is FQGNSA in the germline V gene. Trimming left V 2 bases short and J 8 bases short, with 19 bases between. The length of the CDR3 is 16 residues. The CDR3 spells CASSLRQRAPAYEQFF. The CDR3 DNA reads as TGTGCCAGCAGCTTACGGCAGCGGGCCCCCGCCTATGAGCAGTTCTTC.

V and J are TRBV5-1 and TRBJ1-1; 10 positions agree with TRBD1. J gave up 0 bases and V 6 bases, and 8 bases lay outside the gene matches. Per germline, CDR1 SGHRS and CDR2 YFSETQ. The CDR3 sequence is 16 residues long. The CDR3 sequence is CASKEGTGAMNTEAFF. The CDR3 nucleotides read TGCGCCAGCAAAGAGGGGACAGGGGCCATGAACACTGAAGCTTTCTTT.

The chain is built from TRBV11-1 and TRBJ1-3, with no clear D. The CDR3 sequence is 17 residues long. Per the germline V gene, CDR1 is SGHAT and CDR2 is FQDESV (reference sequence). V dropped 0 bases and J dropped 0 bases, with 12 bases sitting between them. The CDR3 coding sequence is TGTGCCAGCAGCTTAGCGTTCCGGGGTTCCTCTGGAAACACCATATATTTT. Protein product: CASSLAFRGSSGNTIYF.

This clone showed up just a few times. The rearrangement links TRBV5-1 to TRBJ2-1; TRBD2 matches at 8 bases. The germline gives CDR1 SGHRS, CDR2 YFSETQ. V trimming: 4 bases; J trimming: 7 bases; junction bases outside the gene matches: 19. The CDR3 is made up of 18 amino acids. The CDR3 bases are TGCGCCAGCAGCCTACGGGGACTTGGGGCGGGAGGTGGGAATGAGCAGTTCTTC. Protein sequence: CASSLRGLGAGGGNEQFF.

This chain uses TRBV18 with TRBJ1-2, with a weak D call TRBD1 (5 bases). Trimming removed 0 bases at V and 4 bases at J, with 9 bases between. Per germline, CDR1 KGHSH and CDR2 LQKENI. This CDR3 is 14 amino acids long. CDR3 coding DNA: TGTGCCAGCTCACCACCGACAGAGAGCTATGGCTACACCTTC. This encodes CASSPPTESYGYTF.

This chain joins TRBV5-4 and TRBJ1-1; D unresolved. CDR1 SGHNT and CDR2 YYREEE come from the germline V gene (reference sequence). The CDR3 extends over 15 amino acids. V lost 2 bases and J 0 bases, leaving 11 bases between the germline ends. The CDR3 spells CASSFSAVLNTEAFF. As DNA, the CDR3 is TGTGCCAGCAGCTTTTCGGCGGTATTGAACACTGAAGCTTTCTTT.

The rearrangement uses TRBV7-2 and TRBJ2-1, with TRBD2 identical over 9 bases. Germline V gene lookup returns CDR1 SGHTA and CDR2 FQGNSA. The J segment lost 4 bases and the V segment lost 0 bases, leaving 4 bases of the junction unmatched. The CDR3 loop spans 16 amino acids. The CDR3 loop reads CASSLALAGRYNEQFF. CDR3 DNA: TGTGCCAGCAGCTTAGCGCTAGCGGGACGGTACAATGAGCAGTTCTTC.

This chain uses TRBV28 with TRBJ2-3, with 9 bases matching TRBD2. CDR1 is MDHEN, CDR2 SYDVKM, per germline. This CDR3 is built from 17 residues. With 5 bases clipped from V and 4 bases from J, the junction kept 13 bases outside the gene matches. Here the CDR3 reads CASSHYSGRQRADTQYF. The CDR3 DNA reads as TGTGCCAGCAGTCACTATAGCGGGAGACAGAGGGCAGATACGCAGTATTTT.

The chain has TRBV7-2 and TRBJ2-5; tentative D call: TRBD2 (5 bases). V was clipped by 5 bases and J by 1 base, with 11 bases between them. CDR3 size: 14 residues. Germline lookup yields CDR1 SGHTA and CDR2 FQGNSA. CDR3 nucleotides: TGTGCCAGCAGCCTACCACGGGGCCAAGAGACCCAGTACTTC. Translated, it gives CASSLPRGQETQYF.

V is TRBV19 and J is TRBJ2-7, with a weak D call TRBD1 (6 bases). V dropped 6 bases and J dropped 7 bases, with 22 bases sitting between them. There are 15 residues in the CDR3. Germline-derived CDR1 and CDR2 are LNHDA and SQIVND (reference sequence). This CDR3 is CASSRQDGFLREQYF. CDR3 in DNA: TGTGCCAGTAGCCGACAGGACGGCTTCCTAAGGGAGCAGTACTTC.

This clone occurred once. The chain is built from TRBV5-5 and TRBJ1-5; D is possibly TRBD1 (5 bases). The V end was cut by 3 bases, the J end by 6 bases, with 13 bases between. The CDR3 has 14 amino acids. The germline V gene encodes CDR1 SGHKS and CDR2 YYEKEE (reference sequence). The CDR3 protein is CASSYLDQGQPQHF. The CDR3 bases are TGTGCCAGCAGCTACCTAGACCAGGGTCAGCCCCAGCATTTT.

V usage is TRBV30 and J usage is TRBJ1-4; TRBD1 is a possible D gene (6 bases). Per the germline V gene, CDR1 is GTSNPN and CDR2 is SVGIG (reference sequence). V was clipped by 0 bases and J by 4 bases, with 12 bases between them. CDR3 size: 15 residues. CDR3 region: CAWSVGGPHNEKLFF. The CDR3 coding sequence is TGTGCCTGGAGTGTAGGGGGGCCCCATAATGAAAAACTGTTTTTT.

V and J are TRBV29-1 and TRBJ2-7; 7 bases match TRBD1. Germline lookup yields CDR1 SQVTM and CDR2 ANQGSEA. CDR3 size: 13 residues. V shed 6 bases and J 1 base; nucleotides not matched to a gene: 6. In nucleotides, the CDR3 is TGCAGCGTAAGCTCGACAGGGTCCTACGAGCAGTACTTC. It is translated as CSVSSTGSYEQYF.

The chain links TRBV7-9 to TRBJ2-3, with 7 bases that match TRBD1. The CDR3 is 14 amino acids. After removal of 5 bases from V and 9 bases from J, the junction contained 11 bases not matched to a gene. Germline CDR1 reads SEHNR; CDR2 reads FQNEAQ (reference sequence). The CDR3 spells CASSPDRDSATQYF. The CDR3 DNA follows: TGTGCCAGCAGCCCTGACAGGGATTCCGCAACGCAGTATTTT.

This chain links TRBV9 with TRBJ1-5, with D unresolved. V lost 1 base, J lost 7 bases, and 3 bases lay in between. This CDR3 has 11 amino acids. The germline V gene has CDR1 SGDLS and CDR2 YYNGEE. The CDR3 sequence: CASSVWQPQHF. The CDR3 DNA sequence: TGTGCCAGCAGCGTATGGCAGCCCCAGCATTTT.

V is TRBV5-5 and J is TRBJ1-2, with 7 positions matching TRBD1. The J segment lost 5 bases and the V segment lost 10 bases, leaving 11 bases of the junction unmatched. The CDR3 sequence is 13 residues long. CDR1 and CDR2 from the germline V gene are SGHKS and YYEKEE (reference sequence). CDR3 nucleotide sequence: TGTGCCCACAAGGGGGCAGAGAGATATGGCTACACCTTC. Its protein is CAHKGAERYGYTF. Using reference TRBV5-5 and TRBJ1-2 for the parts outside the CDR3, the full variable domain is DAGVTQSPTHLIKTRGQQVTLRCSPISGHKSVSWYQQVLGQGPQFIFQYYEKEERGRGNFPDRFSARQFPNYSSELNVNALLLGDSALYLCAHKGAERYGYTFGSGTRLTVV.

This clone has just one count. The chain is built from TRBV19 and TRBJ1-2; D is unresolved. Trimming pared 3 bases from V and 0 bases from J, leaving 8 bases between. Germline V gene sequence: CDR1 LNHDA, CDR2 SQIVND (reference sequence). The CDR3 runs 14 residues. Here the CDR3 reads CASSIHGTNYGYTF. The DNA for the CDR3 is TGTGCCAGTAGTATCCACGGGACTAACTATGGCTACACCTTC.

Written as DNA, the CDR3 is TGTGCCAGCAGCGATGACAGGGGAGCTAACTATGGCTACACCTTC. The encoded protein is CASSDDRGANYGYTF. V gene TRBV6-2 or TRBV6-3 combines with J gene TRBJ1-2; TRBD1 matches 8 bases. Germline V gene sequence: CDR1 MNHEY, CDR2 SVGEGT. The junction had 6 bases not matched to a gene; V was cut back by 6 bases and J by 0 bases. The CDR3 runs to 15 residues.

This clone was seen once. V and J are TRBV7-2 and TRBJ2-1, with 10 bases matching TRBD2. The germline V gene has CDR1 SGHTA and CDR2 FQGNSA. The CDR3 has 16 residues. Trimming at V came to 0 bases and at J to 4 bases, leaving 3 bases not matched to a gene. The CDR3 DNA is TGTGCCAGCAGCTTAGCCGGGACTAGCGTATACAATGAGCAGTTCTTC. Translated: CASSLAGTSVYNEQFF.

The J gene is TRBJ2-3, the V gene TRBV7-9; D may be TRBD2 (5 bases). Germline V lookup: CDR1 SEHNR, CDR2 FQNEAQ (reference sequence). This CDR3 is 12 amino acids long. V was clipped by 8 bases and J by 6 bases, with 12 bases between them. The CDR3: CASRTGLDTQYF. CDR3 DNA: TGTGCCAGCCGTACTGGACTGGATACGCAGTATTTT. The variable domain in full, with the rest retrieved from reference TRBV7-9 and TRBJ2-3, is DTGVSQNPRHKITKRGQNVTFRCDPISEHNRLYWYRQTLGQGPEFLTYFQNEAQLEKSRLLSDRFSAERPKGSFSTLEIQRTEQGDSAMYLCASRTGLDTQYFGPGTRLTVL.

The chain joins TRBV6-5 to TRBJ2-5; no reliable D call. Trimming removed 0 bases from V and 4 bases from J, with 9 bases in between. Per germline, CDR1 MNHEY and CDR2 SVGAGI. The CDR3 length is 14 residues. In DNA form, the CDR3 reads TGTGCCAGCAGTTACTCCTTTCGTATAGAGACCCAGTACTTC. Encoded protein: CASSYSFRIETQYF.

This chain connects TRBV27 to TRBJ2-1; D is undetermined. This CDR3 is 13 amino acids long. Germline lookup yields CDR1 MNHEY and CDR2 SMNVEV (reference sequence). The V gene lost 2 bases and the J gene lost 5 bases, with 7 bases spanning the gap. CDR3 in amino acids: CASSLAYNNEQFF. CDR3 nucleotide sequence: TGTGCCAGCAGTTTAGCTTATAACAATGAGCAGTTCTTC.

The rearrangement joins TRBV19 to TRBJ2-7, with D possibly being TRBD1 (6 bases). Trimming stripped 6 bases from V and 2 bases from J, with 11 bases between. CDR3 length: 13 residues. In germline, CDR1 is LNHDA, CDR2 SQIVND (reference sequence). This CDR3 is CASSQGRAYEQYF. The CDR3 bases are TGTGCCAGTAGCCAGGGGCGGGCCTACGAGCAGTACTTC.

The CDR3 sequence is CSASEASSGNTIYF. The CDR3 DNA follows: TGCAGTGCTAGTGAAGCGAGCTCTGGAAACACCATATATTTT. The chain joins TRBV20-1 to TRBJ1-3; no clear D gene. The CDR3 is 14 amino acids. Trimming cost V 3 bases and J 0 bases, with 9 bases left between them. CDR1 is DFQATT, CDR2 SNEGSKA, per germline (reference sequence).

The CDR3 DNA is TGTGCCAGCAGCGCACCGGGGCCCCAGCATTTT. Its translation is CASSAPGPQHF. The V call is TRBV6-5, the J call TRBJ1-5; the D is unclear. V dropped 6 bases and J dropped 9 bases, with 9 bases sitting between them. Germline CDR1 reads MNHEY; CDR2 reads SVGAGI. The CDR3 runs 11 residues.

This chain connects TRBV25-1 to TRBJ1-2; TRBD1 matches 8 bases. Germline lookup yields CDR1 MGHDK and CDR2 SYGVNS. The trim removed 4 bases at V and 4 bases at J, leaving 11 bases unmatched. The CDR3 contains 16 residues. The CDR3, as DNA: TGTGCCAGCAGTGGGAGCGACAGGGGAATATTCTATGGCTACACCTTC. This gives the protein CASSGSDRGIFYGYTF.

In its sample, this clone was seen once. The chain combines TRBV10-3 with TRBJ2-6; the D gene is possibly TRBD2 (6 bases). Germline CDR1 is ENHRY and CDR2 is SYGVKD. Trimming took 0 bases from V and 2 from J, leaving 11 bases between them. The CDR3 runs 17 residues. The CDR3 DNA follows: TGTGCCATCAGTGAGTCAGGGACTTCTACTGGGGCCAACGTCCTGACTTTC. Amino acid sequence: CAISESGTSTGANVLTF.

The chain joins TRBV11-2 to TRBJ1-2; D not certain. The CDR3 runs 14 residues. Trimming shortened V by 2 bases and J by 3 bases, and 10 bases separated the two germline ends. Germline V CDR1 and CDR2: SGHAT, FQNNGV. This CDR3 reads CASSLLGGDYGYTF. DNA of the CDR3: TGTGCCAGCAGCTTACTTGGAGGAGACTATGGCTACACCTTC.